This paragraph reports one T cell receptor (beta chain). It has no known antigen specificity. No base qualities exist here, and no much larger clone lies one base off it. The germline V gene (reference sequence) sets CDR1 to LNHDA and CDR2 to SQIVND. From the cysteine through the phenylalanine, the CDR3 covers 10 amino acids. The only DNA kept is the CDR3, 30 bases in frame from the first base. Trimming costs V 10 bases and J 5 bases, and their ends lie 7 bases apart. The method was the immunoSEQ multiplex PCR assay. For the multiplex PCR, a mixture combining 60 forward primers for TCR Vbeta segments and 13 reverse primers for TCR Jbeta segments was used. A multiplex PCR assay on genomic DNA amplified the CDR3 region of rearranged TCR beta genes. The amplified TCR beta libraries were sequenced on the Illumina HiSeq System as 87-base-pair reads. The study's processing was this. A later analysis counted about 76 million unique TCR beta chains across the 690 or so repertoires, and some 11 million of these chains were shared by at least two donors. Raw reads were error-corrected and collapsed into unique sequences by a nearest-neighbor algorithm in which closely related sequences were merged to remove PCR and sequencing errors. To assign V, D and J gene segments, CDR3 sequences were aligned to IMGT reference sequences. For a sequence to be retained, a match of at least six nucleotides to both a V gene segment and a J gene segment was required. A rearrangement was called productive if the CDR3 had no stop codons and remained in frame with V and J, and every other rearrangement was called non-productive. CDR3 was defined according to IMGT convention as the region running from the second conserved V-encoded cysteine to the conserved J-encoded phenylalanine. The earlier analysis of fewer than 700 of the donors excluded sequences that lacked an unambiguous match to a single V gene segment. In an earlier analysis of approximately 610 of the donors, V segments were called functional above 56.7% productive rearrangements and were called segregating when the between-donor standard deviation exceeded 5%. A statistical classification framework was built to diagnose cytomegalovirus status from the catalog of TCR beta chain sequences. In a later analysis, TCR nucleotide sequences were compared against IMGT/GENE-DB human TR gene sequences so that V and J genes could be assigned. In a later analysis, CDR3 sequences and most-parsimonious VDJ recombination scenarios were assigned using the TCRdist pipeline. In a later analysis, each TCR beta chain was defined by its CDR3 amino acid sequence together with its V-gene family, and reads lacking a unique V-gene family were excluded. In a later analysis, some 600 highly shared, low-generation-probability nucleotide sequences were removed to address suspected cross-contamination and a sequencing artifact. In a later analysis, a clonal expansion index for each public chain was calculated from normalized within-repertoire ranks of inferred template counts. Generation probabilities in a later analysis came from a VDJ recombination model fitted to out-of-frame rearrangements, and those results were checked against IGoR. In a later analysis, TCR-TCR, TCR-HLA and TCR-CMV co-occurrence was scored with hypergeometric tests, and a repertoire-size bias correction was applied to TCR pairs. False discovery rates were estimated in a later analysis by permuting HLA or CMV assignments 20 times. In a later analysis, co-occurring TCRs were grouped with DBSCAN, and TCRdist sequence similarity was added when clustering was performed within HLA-allele-positive subsets. Repertoires with fewer than 30,000 or more than 120,000 public chains were left out of co-occurrence clustering, as were roughly five repertoires with anomalous nucleotide sharing. TCRdb took this table from immuneACCESS and kept in-frame rearrangements with V and J called. Such tables lack part of the clones; where checked against another copy, unresolved V genes explain under half of the gap, and the rest is unexplained. That table furnishes V, J and clone size, whereas the DNA furnished D and trimming. The sample has about 82,000 clones on record, around 70% of them singletons. Approximately 9% of the sample is in the top ten clones.

The data are from a study of cytomegalovirus exposure and HLA in healthy donors (dated by TCRdb to 2016 to 2017). Study-wide context: According to an earlier analysis of several hundred of the donors, some 180 million T cells yielded 120 million or so unique TCR beta sequences and more than 250 Gb of sequence data. To predict cytomegalovirus infection status, the study combined high-throughput TCR immunosequencing, statistical association of individual TCRs with disease status, and machine learning. Alongside the repertoire data, information on donor age, sex, ethnicity and CMV serostatus was compiled. A separate validation cohort of 90 to 150 different subjects was used in addition to the roughly 640-subject first cohort. HLA typing covered class I and class II loci at four-digit resolution. An earlier analysis of 587 of the donors used high-throughput TCR beta sequencing to judge whether each TCR beta V gene segment behaved as functional or pseudogenic. Using immunosequencing, the study profiled T cell repertoires from approximately 700 subjects and related those repertoires to cytomegalovirus serostatus. The study was designed to test whether signatures of past pathogen exposure could be identified by cataloging public T cell receptors. Among the approximately 400 genotyped donors, approximately 81% belonged to the genetic ancestry cluster associated with self-reported Caucasian donors. A later analysis re-examined previously published TCR beta repertoires from 610 or so donors and added high-resolution HLA genotyping to investigate patterns of TCR occurrence. Typing coverage differed by locus: A, B, C, DRB1 and DQB1 were typed in roughly 620-630 donors, DQA1 in 522, DPA1 in around 580, and DPB1 in roughly 450. Because of strong linkage in the cohort, 4 to 6 DR-DQ haplotypes were treated as single units for association and clustering. Rather than using new phenotypic data, the later analysis identified candidate immune exposures from TCR beta sequences and from how often those sequences occurred across donors. All discovery cohort repertoires had been generated on a single sequencing platform. A later genetic analysis took genome-wide SNP genotypes for about 55% of the 666 donors and used that subset as a discovery cohort. An early release that covered 500 to 800 HLA-typed donors contained 300 to 350 gigabases of sequencing data and tens of millions of unique TCR sequences. Among about 410 genotyped donors of the cohort, an average of around 250,000 unique TCR beta nucleotide sequences was sequenced per donor, of which 15% to 20% were non-productive. What the study reported, not specific to this receptor: An earlier analysis of some 560 of the donors showed that most TCR beta V segments appeared in productive rearrangements either about 87% or about 30% of the time, which broadly matched IMGT annotations. A later analysis found that TCR association rates varied across HLA loci, with DRB1 alleles showing the most associated TCRs and HLA-C alleles the fewest. Some IMGT-functional V segments, including TRBV6-2 and TRBV6-3, could not be told apart with the 87-base-pair reads, so those segments were excluded. Most TCR sequences were observed very rarely across donors, whereas some public TCRs were present in many individuals. A cluster of highly shared sequence variants was judged likely to be a technical artifact of the sequencing pipeline. The cohort was sequenced for TCR beta chains only, and without alpha or paired-chain data the features that could be detected were limited. A further reported finding was that TCR beta sequences accurately predicted the HLA-A and HLA-B alleles for most subjects in the first cohort. Strong co-occurrence of HLA alleles, especially DR and DQ, made assigning TCR associations to individual alleles difficult. Several of the top co-occurrence clusters appeared to be linked to parvovirus B19, influenza, CMV and Epstein-Barr virus, according to a later analysis. A few of the identified cytomegalovirus-associated TCR beta chains were confirmed in vitro to be specific for cytomegalovirus antigens. Presence/absence analyses assumed roughly uniform sequencing depth across donors, an assumption that may not hold. Compared with equally common non-associated chains, HLA-associated TCR beta chains in a later analysis were more clonally expanded and had lower generation probabilities. Specific HLA alleles were associated with 16,951 TCR beta sequences at a false discovery rate of 0.05 in a later analysis. The authors suggested that the approach could potentially be extended to other disease states and immunological phenotypes. Because HLA typing was unavailable for some donors at each locus, only the typed subset was used in association tests. The earlier analysis of 450 to 700 of the donors excluded some 15 rarely observed V segments, including chromosome 9 orphons, because counts were too low. For the cohort, immune exposure information was limited to CMV serostatus. Correlated functional status among segregating V segments might reflect linkage disequilibrium, but an unknown experimental factor could not be ruled out. A later genetic analysis associated a missense DCLRE1C variant with V-gene and J-gene trimming of TCR beta chains, and an independent cohort replicated the association. According to a later analysis, most CMV-associated TCR beta chains appeared to be HLA-restricted, and the HLA associations seemed to be driven largely by CMV exposure. In the study, some 160 TCR beta chains were listed as associated with cytomegalovirus. The classifier was reported to diagnose cytomegalovirus status with high specificity and sensitivity in both the original cohort and the validation cohort. In a later genetic analysis, fewer N-insertions in productive TCRs were reported among donors in an Asian-associated ancestry cluster than the approximately 710-donor mean.

In total, 500 to 700 healthy bone marrow donors made up the cohort. All cohort members were sampled while nominally healthy, although unrecorded immune exposures were likely present. The donor was CMV seropositive and belonged to the group of 250 to 300 seropositive cohort members. A peripheral blood sample was provided by each donor, and peripheral blood mononuclear cells were used for TCR beta sequencing. The Qiagen DNeasy Blood Extraction Kit was used to extract genomic DNA from the blood cell samples. Material for sequencing was PBMCs. The chain is made from TRBV19 and TRBJ2-3; no D segment can be confidently identified. The receptor's source is a middle-aged man in good health and CMV-seropositive. The CDR3 loop reads CATRLDTQYF. The sequenced DNA: TGTGCCACACGGTTAGATACGCAGTATTTT.